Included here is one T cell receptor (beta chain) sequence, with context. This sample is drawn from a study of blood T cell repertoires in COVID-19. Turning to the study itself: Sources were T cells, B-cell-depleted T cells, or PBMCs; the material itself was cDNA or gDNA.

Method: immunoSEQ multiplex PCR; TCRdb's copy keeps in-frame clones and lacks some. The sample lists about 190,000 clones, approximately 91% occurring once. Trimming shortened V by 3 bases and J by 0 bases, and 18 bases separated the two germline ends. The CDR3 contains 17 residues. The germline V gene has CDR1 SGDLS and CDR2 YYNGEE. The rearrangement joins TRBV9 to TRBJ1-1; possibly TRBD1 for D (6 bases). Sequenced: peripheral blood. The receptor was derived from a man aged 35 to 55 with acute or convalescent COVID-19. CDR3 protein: CASSAPRGASMNTEAFF. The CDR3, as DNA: TGTGCCAGCAGCGCCCCCCGGGGGGCCTCTATGAACACTGAAGCTTTCTTT.